The 31 T cell receptor beta chains given below trace back to one sample, sequenced in a study of cytomegalovirus exposure and HLA in healthy donors. Both 60 Vbeta primers and 13 Jbeta primers went into the PCR. The repertoire was sequenced with immunoSEQ multiplex PCR; TCRdb's copy has only in-frame clones and lacks some. The sample shows approximately 150,000 clones, 75% of them seen only once. The sequenced sample was PBMCs. The source is a man between 18 and 35 years old in good health and CMV-seropositive.

The V and J genes are TRBV6-6 and TRBJ2-7; 7 bases agree with TRBD2. CDR1 is MNHNY and CDR2 is SVGAGI in the germline V gene (reference sequence). There are 14 residues in the CDR3. Trimming removed 6 bases from V and 4 bases from J; junction bases left unmatched: 9. The CDR3 spells CASRSSGISYEQYF. CDR3 DNA sequence: TGTGCCAGCAGATCCAGCGGGATTTCTTACGAGCAGTACTTC.

V is TRBV7-6 and J is TRBJ1-5; a weak D match, TRBD1 (5 bases). Between the trimmed V and J ends, which lost 5 bases and 11 bases, there was a span of 16 bases. The CDR3 loop spans 13 amino acids. Germline V CDR1 and CDR2: SGHVS, FNYEAQ. CDR3 in DNA: TGTGCCAGCAGCCCAACCTACAGGAGCGCCCAGCATTTT. Amino acids: CASSPTYRSAQHF.

The rearrangement links TRBV5-1 to TRBJ2-1, with 7 bases fitting TRBD2. Germline CDR1 is SGHRS and CDR2 is YFSETQ. The CDR3 contains 16 residues. The ends lost 0 bases at V and 4 bases at J; junction bases unmatched: 7. CDR3 residues: CASSLVAGVGYNEQFF. CDR3 nucleotide sequence: TGCGCCAGCAGCTTGGTCGCGGGAGTGGGTTACAATGAGCAGTTCTTC.

The CDR3 spells CASSLGLGAYEQYF. CDR3 in DNA: TGTGCCAGCAGCCTAGGACTAGGGGCCTACGAGCAGTACTTC. This chain links TRBV5-4 with TRBJ2-7; the match to TRBD2 covers 7 bases. Germline V lookup: CDR1 SGHNT, CDR2 YYREEE (reference sequence). With 4 bases clipped from V and 2 bases from J, the junction kept 6 bases outside the gene matches. This CDR3 comprises 14 residues.

The chain joins TRBV6-1 to TRBJ2-7, with D possibly being TRBD1 (6 bases). The V gene's germline CDR1 is MNHNS and CDR2 SASEGT. Deletions cut 2 bases from V and 3 bases from J, with 11 bases between. This CDR3 region has 14 residues. The CDR3 sequence: CASSETTGFYEQYF. The CDR3, as DNA: TGTGCCAGCAGTGAAACCACAGGGTTCTACGAGCAGTACTTC.

V usage is TRBV11-1 and J usage is TRBJ2-7; D possibly corresponds to TRBD1 (6 bases). Trimming removed 1 base at V and 5 bases at J, with 15 bases between. This CDR3 comprises 15 residues. In germline, CDR1 is SGHAT, CDR2 FQDESV (reference sequence). The CDR3, as DNA: TGTGCCAGCAGCTTAGATTTGGGGCAGGGGAACGAGCAGTACTTC. Amino acids: CASSLDLGQGNEQYF. The full variable domain, rest sourced from reference TRBV11-1 and TRBJ2-7, is EAEVAQSPRYKITEKSQAVAFWCDPISGHATLYWYRQILGQGPELLVQFQDESVVDDSQLPKDRFSAERLKGVDSTLKIQPAELGDSAMYLCASSLDLGQGNEQYFGPGTRLTVT.

The rearrangement joins TRBV7-9 to TRBJ2-1, with unresolved D. Per the germline V gene, CDR1 is SEHNR and CDR2 is FQNEAQ (reference sequence). Trimming cost V 1 base and J 7 bases, with 11 bases left between them. The CDR3 has 14 residues. CDR3 coding DNA: TGTGCCAGCAGCTTAGTACTCCGCTATAATGAGCAGTTCTTC. Its protein product is CASSLVLRYNEQFF.

The V call is TRBV12-5, the J call TRBJ1-5; 7 nucleotides line up with TRBD1. From germline, CDR1 is LGHNT and CDR2 FRNRAP. J was trimmed by 0 bases and V by 5 bases; bases with no gene match: 7. This CDR3 contains 16 residues. The CDR3 here is CASGRDRNYSNQPQHF. CDR3 nucleotide sequence: TGTGCTAGTGGTCGGGACAGAAATTATAGCAATCAGCCCCAGCATTTT.

This clone was detected once. The chain joins TRBV5-6 to TRBJ1-4, with D possibly being TRBD1 (5 bases). The CDR3 contains 15 residues. Germline V lookup: CDR1 SGHDT, CDR2 YYEEEE. Trimming cost V 3 bases and J 0 bases, with 9 bases left between them. Written as DNA, the CDR3 is TGTGCCAGCAGCTGGGGGGGTGCAACTAATGAAAAACTGTTTTTT. It is translated as CASSWGGATNEKLFF.

The chain is built from TRBV29-1 and TRBJ2-7; D is possibly TRBD1 (6 bases). Germline lookup yields CDR1 SQVTM and CDR2 ANQGSEA. Trimming took off 7 bases at V and 2 bases at J, with 18 bases between the two ends. CDR3 length equals 14 residues. The CDR3 bases are TGCAGCGCCATTGTCTGGGGGCGACCCTACGAGCAGTACTTC. Its protein product is CSAIVWGRPYEQYF.

The J gene is TRBJ2-1, the V gene TRBV9, with 7 positions matching TRBD2. With 3 bases clipped from V and 5 bases from J, the junction kept 8 bases outside the gene matches. Germline CDR1 is SGDLS and CDR2 is YYNGEE. The CDR3 has 15 residues. The CDR3 DNA sequence: TGTGCCAGCAGCGCGGAAGGGACTATCCACAATGAGCAGTTCTTC. Protein sequence: CASSAEGTIHNEQFF.

This chain uses TRBV7-7 with TRBJ1-5; D unclear. Germline V gene sequence: CDR1 SSHAT, CDR2 FNYEAQ (reference sequence). Trimming took off 5 bases at V and 5 bases at J, with 10 bases between the two ends. CDR3 size: 13 residues. CDR3 protein: CASSLNLDQPQHF. Here the CDR3 DNA reads TGTGCCAGCAGCCTCAATTTAGATCAGCCCCAGCATTTT. The entire variable domain, with the rest obtained from reference TRBV7-7 and TRBJ1-5, is as follows: GAGVSQSPRYKVTKRGQDVTLRCDPISSHATLYWYQQALGQGPEFLTYFNYEAQPDKSGLPSDRFSAERPEGSISTLTIQRTEQRDSAMYRCASSLNLDQPQHFGDGTRLSIL.

The chain joins TRBV27 to TRBJ1-1, with 9 bases fitting TRBD1. V lost 6 bases, J lost 0 bases, and 5 bases stayed unmatched. This CDR3 is built from 15 residues. Germline values: CDR1 MNHEY, CDR2 SMNVEV (reference sequence). CDR3 DNA: TGTGCCAGCAGGGGGACAGGGACAATGAACACTGAAGCTTTCTTT. As protein: CASRGTGTMNTEAFF.

The gene calls are TRBV7-9 and TRBJ2-1; no clear D gene. Germline lookup yields CDR1 SEHNR and CDR2 FQNEAQ (reference sequence). This CDR3 spans 13 amino acids. Deletions cut 5 bases from V and 6 bases from J, with 11 bases between. This CDR3 is CASSDGYSNEQFF. The CDR3 region has the DNA TGTGCCAGCAGCGATGGGTACAGCAATGAGCAGTTCTTC.

This chain connects TRBV29-1 to TRBJ2-7; D gene unclear. Germline V gene lookup returns CDR1 SQVTM and CDR2 ANQGSEA. V dropped 0 bases and J dropped 0 bases, with 6 bases sitting between them. CDR3 length equals 13 residues. Here the CDR3 DNA reads TGCAGCGTTGAAGACAGGATCTCCTACGAGCAGTACTTC. This codes for CSVEDRISYEQYF.

The chain uses TRBV28 and TRBJ2-3, with 9 bases that match TRBD1. V trimming: 6 bases; J trimming: 0 bases; junction bases outside the gene matches: 10. This CDR3 is built from 17 residues. CDR1 MDHEN and CDR2 SYDVKM come from the germline V gene. The DNA of the CDR3 is TGTGCCAGCAGCCCGATGACAGGGGGGACTAGCACAGATACGCAGTATTTT. Translating gives CASSPMTGGTSTDTQYF.

The rearrangement uses TRBV7-8 and TRBJ2-5, with TRBD2 matching over 13 bases. V lost 2 bases and J lost 4; bases outside the gene matches: 4. CDR3 size: 16 residues. CDR1 and CDR2 (germline): SGHVS, FQNEAQ. The CDR3 DNA sequence: TGTGCCAGCAGCTTATGGACTAGCGGGAGTGGAGAGACCCAGTACTTC. Protein: CASSLWTSGSGETQYF.

This clone has only a few counts. This same CDR3 is encoded by further DNA sequences in the sample. The gene calls are TRBV29-1 and TRBJ1-1, with D tentatively TRBD1 (6 bases). Germline V gene data show CDR1 as SQVTM and CDR2 as ANQGSEA. The CDR3 is 10 residues long. The CDR3 DNA sequence: TGCAGTGTACTGACAGGTGAAGCTTTCTTT. Translated, it gives CSVLTGEAFF.

This chain joins TRBV19 and TRBJ2-7, with 7 bases fitting TRBD1. V shed 4 bases and J 0 bases; nucleotides not matched to a gene: 12. Germline V gene sequence: CDR1 LNHDA, CDR2 SQIVND (reference sequence). The CDR3 consists of 17 residues. In nucleotides, the CDR3 is TGTGCCAGTAGTACCACCCGACAGGGAAGTAGCTCCTACGAGCAGTACTTC. This translates into CASSTTRQGSSSYEQYF.

This sequence joins TRBV27 and TRBJ1-2; possibly TRBD1 for D (6 bases). CDR3 size: 15 residues. Deletions cut 8 bases from V and 7 bases from J, with 23 bases between. In germline, CDR1 is MNHEY, CDR2 SMNVEV (reference sequence). This chain's CDR3 is CASLGATTGRVGYTF. CDR3 sequence (DNA): TGTGCCAGCTTAGGGGCCACCACAGGGCGGGTTGGCTACACCTTC.

In DNA, the CDR3 is TGTGCCAGCAGCCCTGGACAGGGGATGCGCTATGGCTACACCTTC. Translating gives CASSPGQGMRYGYTF. V usage is TRBV5-4 and J usage is TRBJ1-2, with 9 bases aligning to TRBD1. The germline V gene has CDR1 SGHNT and CDR2 YYREEE (reference sequence). V shed 4 bases and J 4 bases; nucleotides not matched to a gene: 8. There are 15 residues in the CDR3.

V and J are TRBV6-1 and TRBJ2-5; 7 bases match TRBD2. The tail of the sequence fits TRBJ2-7 better, so the J call may be wrong. The CDR3 sequence is 12 residues long. In germline, CDR1 is MNHNS, CDR2 SASEGT. DNA of the CDR3: TGTGCCAGCAAGGGGAGGGAATACGAGCAGTACTTC. The encoded protein is CASKGREYEQYF.

This chain connects TRBV27 to TRBJ2-7, with TRBD2 identical over 12 bases. This CDR3 is built from 19 residues. With 5 bases clipped from V and 0 bases from J, the junction kept 14 bases outside the gene matches. The germline V gene has CDR1 MNHEY and CDR2 SMNVEV (reference sequence). Here the CDR3 DNA reads TGTGCCAGCAGTCTTAAGTCCATCTTGACTAGCGGGAGCTCCTACGAGCAGTACTTC. Its translation: CASSLKSILTSGSSYEQYF.

The V and J genes are TRBV29-1 and TRBJ1-2, with 7 positions matching TRBD1. V shed 0 bases, J shed 3 bases, and the junction held 4 bases outside the gene matches. The germline V gene encodes CDR1 SQVTM and CDR2 ANQGSEA. CDR3 length: 14 residues. CDR3 DNA: TGCAGCGTTGAAGATCTGGACAGGCACTATGGCTACACCTTC. It is translated as CSVEDLDRHYGYTF.

The chain employs TRBV29-1 and TRBJ2-1; D gene uncertain. The CDR3 consists of 11 residues. Trimming took 3 bases from V and 12 from J, leaving 12 bases between them. Per the germline V gene, CDR1 is SQVTM and CDR2 is ANQGSEA. The CDR3 sequence: CSVEVVFGQFF. The CDR3 region has the DNA TGCAGCGTTGAGGTCGTCTTCGGGCAGTTCTTC.

The chain couples TRBV7-3 to TRBJ2-1; 8 bases are a match to TRBD2. The length of the CDR3 is 16 residues. Germline V gives CDR1 SGHTA, CDR2 FQGTGA. V dropped 5 bases and J dropped 8; count of bases not matched to a gene: 14. CDR3 DNA: TGTGCCAGCAGCGCTACGGGACTAGGCCCACCCCATGAGCAGTTCTTC. Residues: CASSATGLGPPHEQFF.

This chain links TRBV9 with TRBJ2-5, with D possibly matching TRBD2 (6 bases). The ends were cut back, 2 bases at V and 5 bases at J, with 19 bases in the middle. CDR3 size: 16 residues. Germline lookup yields CDR1 SGDLS and CDR2 YYNGEE. The chain's CDR3 is CASSVLSTGARETQYF. DNA for the CDR3: TGTGCCAGCAGCGTTTTGTCAACGGGAGCCCGGGAGACCCAGTACTTC.

J is TRBJ2-5 and V is TRBV6-1, with 7 bases identical to TRBD1. TRBJ2-7 explains the end of the DNA better; the J call may be wrong. The germline gives CDR1 MNHNS, CDR2 SASEGT. This CDR3 is 15 amino acids long. The CDR3 spells CASSRQGFSSYEQYF. The DNA of the CDR3 is TGTGCCAGCAGTCGACAGGGCTTTTCCTCCTACGAGCAGTACTTC.

This clone was counted between two and nine times. The rearrangement uses TRBV7-3 and TRBJ2-2; 11 nucleotides line up with TRBD2. Germline-derived CDR1 and CDR2 are SGHTA and FQGTGA. CDR3 length: 15 amino acids. With 5 bases clipped from V and 6 bases from J, the junction kept 5 bases outside the gene matches. This CDR3 is CASSEGLAVAGELFF. CDR3 bases: TGTGCCAGCAGCGAGGGACTAGCGGTAGCCGGGGAGCTGTTTTTT.

The chain is built from TRBV12-5 and TRBJ1-5; TRBD1 aligns across 10 bases. J was trimmed by 4 bases and V by 2 bases; bases with no gene match: 5. Germline V gene sequence: CDR1 LGHNT, CDR2 FRNRAP. This CDR3 is 16 amino acids long. As DNA, the CDR3 is TGTGCTAGTGGTTTGCTAAAGGACAGGGGGAATCAGCCCCAGCATTTT. It specifies CASGLLKDRGNQPQHF.

The sample holds a few counts of this clone. V is TRBV5-6 and J is TRBJ1-1, with D possibly being TRBD1 (5 bases). Per the germline V gene, CDR1 is SGHDT and CDR2 is YYEEEE. CDR3 length: 14 amino acids. V shed 2 bases and J shed 2 bases, with 10 bases lying between them. DNA of the CDR3: TGTGCCAGCAGCTTCGGGGGTGGCAACACTGAAGCTTTCTTT. Its protein product is CASSFGGGNTEAFF.